These 30 T cell receptor beta chains were all obtained from the same sample, sequenced in a study of CD8 T cells in Susac syndrome. Random hexamers were used to reverse transcribe an amount of about 0.45 to 1 ug RNA. TCRdb reprocessed the immunoSEQ multiplex PCR reads with MiXCR, giving one entry per CDR3 protein. The data contain 170,000 or so distinct CDR3 sequences, approximately 95% of them singletons. The sample taken for sequencing was CD8+ T cells from PBMCs. The receptors were gathered from a human donor with multiple sclerosis.

The rearrangement links TRBV29-1 to TRBJ1-2, with no clear D. Germline V CDR1 and CDR2: SQVTM, ANQGSEA. The CDR3 spans 12 residues. V shed 0 bases and J shed 7 bases, with 9 bases lying between them. This chain's CDR3 is CSVEDTVPGYTF. The CDR3 DNA sequence: TGCAGCGTTGAAGATACGGTTCCTGGCTACACCTTC.

CDR3 loop: CSVDGTGYADTQYF. The CDR3 DNA follows: TGCAGCGTTGACGGGACAGGGTATGCAGATACGCAGTATTTT. The rearrangement links TRBV29-1 to TRBJ2-3; 9 bases align to TRBD1. The CDR3 runs to 14 residues. The J segment lost 4 bases and the V segment lost 3 bases, leaving 5 bases of the junction unmatched. Germline V CDR1 and CDR2: SQVTM, ANQGSEA.

The chain is built from TRBV7-9 and TRBJ2-5; perhaps TRBD1 as D (6 bases). This CDR3 is 15 amino acids long. V gave up 5 bases and J gave up 5 bases, with 18 bases separating them. The germline V gene has CDR1 SEHNR and CDR2 FQNEAQ (reference sequence). The CDR3 bases are TGTGCCAGCAGCCGGCGCTTACAGGGTGGGGAGACCCAGTACTTC. It translates to CASSRRLQGGETQYF.

The CDR3 is CASSQGVVGEQFF. The CDR3 DNA sequence: TGTGCCAGCAGCCAAGGAGTTGTCGGTGAGCAGTTCTTC. The chain recombines TRBV4-2 with TRBJ2-1; no firm D call. Trimming removed 1 base from V and 9 bases from J, with 10 bases in between. Germline V CDR1 and CDR2: LGHNA, YNFKEQ. The CDR3 has 13 residues.

The chain's CDR3 is CASSLFALAGVGTQYF. CDR3 DNA sequence: TGTGCCAGCAGCTTATTTGCCCTAGCGGGGGTGGGGACCCAGTACTTC. V is TRBV11-2 and J is TRBJ2-5; 10 positions agree with TRBD2. The CDR3 runs to 16 residues. CDR1 is SGHAT and CDR2 is FQNNGV in the germline V gene. V lost 2 bases and J lost 7; bases outside the gene matches: 10.

The gene calls are TRBV12-3 or TRBV12-4 and TRBJ2-7; D gene unclear. Trimming cost V 2 bases and J 1 base, with 3 bases left between them. The CDR3 is 12 amino acids. The CDR3 reads CASSLWSYEQYF. In DNA form, the CDR3 reads TGTGCCAGCAGTTTATGGTCCTACGAGCAGTACTTC.

The chain's CDR3 is CASSEIGTGGGEQFF. DNA for the CDR3: TGTGCCAGCAGTGAAATTGGGACAGGGGGGGGAGAGCAGTTCTTC. The V call is TRBV2, the J call TRBJ2-1; 11 bases are a match to TRBD1. The length of the CDR3 is 15 residues. The germline V gene encodes CDR1 SNHLY and CDR2 FYNNEI. The trim removed 2 bases at V and 10 bases at J, leaving 7 bases unmatched.

V usage is TRBV7-9 and J usage is TRBJ2-1, with 8 positions matching TRBD2. There are 15 residues in the CDR3. V shed 5 bases, J shed 5 bases, and the junction held 8 bases outside the gene matches. Germline values: CDR1 SEHNR, CDR2 FQNEAQ (reference sequence). The DNA of the CDR3 is TGTGCCAGCAGCCCAAGGACTAGCCCTAACAATGAGCAGTTCTTC. It specifies CASSPRTSPNNEQFF.

This clonotype was observed once. The chain links TRBV4-1 to TRBJ1-1; D perhaps matches TRBD1 (5 bases). CDR1 is MGHRA, CDR2 YSYEKL, per germline. The CDR3 is 15 residues long. Trimming shortened V by 0 bases and J by 4 bases, and 12 bases separated the two germline ends. CDR3 sequence reads: CASSQDIQGVTEAFF. The CDR3 DNA sequence: TGCGCCAGCAGCCAAGATATCCAGGGTGTCACTGAAGCTTTCTTT.

The chain recombines TRBV27 with TRBJ2-7; 8 positions agree with TRBD1. Germline values: CDR1 MNHEY, CDR2 SMNVEV (reference sequence). The CDR3 sequence is 14 residues long. Trimming cost V 6 bases and J 3 bases; bases outside gene matches: 7. The CDR3 nucleotides read TGTGCCAGCAGCTCTCGGACAGGGTTCTACGAGCAGTACTTC. It translates to CASSSRTGFYEQYF.

This rearrangement joins TRBV12-3 or TRBV12-4 to TRBJ2-7; D not certain. CDR3 length: 10 residues. Trimming pared 3 bases from V and 5 bases from J, leaving 2 bases between. CDR3: CASSFDEQYF. In DNA, the CDR3 is TGTGCCAGCAGTTTTGACGAGCAGTACTTC.

This clonotype was recorded once. The rearrangement joins TRBV7-2 to TRBJ2-6; no definite D call. CDR3 length equals 18 residues. The V end was cut by 5 bases, the J end by 0 bases, with 17 bases between. Germline V gene data show CDR1 as SGHTA and CDR2 as FQGNSA. Here the CDR3 reads CASSRPRAESSGANVLTF. As DNA, the CDR3 is TGTGCCAGCAGCCGCCCTAGGGCGGAGTCCTCTGGGGCCAACGTCCTGACTTTC.

This chain uses TRBV20-1 with TRBJ2-5, with 10 bases matching TRBD1. V dropped 5 bases and J dropped 6; count of bases not matched to a gene: 15. The CDR3 has 16 amino acids. Germline V gene sequence: CDR1 DFQATT, CDR2 SNEGSKA (reference sequence). The CDR3 nucleotides are TGCAGTGCTTCCCCCCCCGGGACAGGGGTCTGGAAGACCCAGTACTTC. Encoded protein: CSASPPGTGVWKTQYF.

This clonotype was seen a handful of times. The V gene is TRBV12-3 or TRBV12-4, the J gene TRBJ2-6; D unclear. This CDR3 is 15 amino acids long. Trimming removed 3 bases at V and 0 bases at J, with 6 bases between. DNA of the CDR3: TGTGCCAGCAGTTTTGGGGACTCTGGGGCCAACGTCCTGACTTTC. It yields the protein CASSFGDSGANVLTF.

V gene TRBV9 combines with J gene TRBJ2-3; D perhaps matches TRBD1 (5 bases). The germline V gene has CDR1 SGDLS and CDR2 YYNGEE. The CDR3 has 13 amino acids. The V and J ends lost 3 bases and 10 bases respectively, with 15 bases between them. CDR3 in DNA: TGTGCCAGCAGCGAAACGATAGGGGATGCGCAGTATTTT. Protein product: CASSETIGDAQYF.

V usage is TRBV12-5 and J usage is TRBJ2-1; the D gene is possibly TRBD2 (6 bases). The V gene lost 3 bases and the J gene lost 10 bases, with 25 bases spanning the gap. The CDR3 extends over 17 amino acids. Germline V gene lookup returns CDR1 LGHNT and CDR2 FRNRAP. CDR3 coding DNA: TGTGCTAGTGGTTTCCCTAGTGGGGGAGGTCCAGGATTCGAGCAGTTCTTC. Translating it yields CASGFPSGGGPGFEQFF.

V usage is TRBV5-4 and J usage is TRBJ2-7; D possibly matches TRBD1 or TRBD2 (7 bases each). Germline CDR1 and CDR2: SGHNT and YYREEE (reference sequence). V was cut by 3 bases and J by 3 bases, with 13 bases left in between. CDR3 length: 14 amino acids. CDR3 residues: CASSSAGGDYEQYF. CDR3 DNA sequence: TGTGCCAGCAGCTCAGCAGGGGGGGACTACGAGCAGTACTTC.

The chain carries TRBV7-9 and TRBJ2-1; D remains ambiguous. From germline, CDR1 is SEHNR and CDR2 FQNEAQ (reference sequence). The CDR3 runs to 12 residues. Trimming pared 10 bases from V and 5 bases from J, leaving 12 bases between. Here the CDR3 DNA reads TGTGCCACCCAGTTCGGTAACAATGAGCAGTTCTTC. This translates into CATQFGNNEQFF.

J is TRBJ2-7 and V is TRBV19; 7 bases match TRBD2. The CDR3 runs to 16 residues. Trimming took 3 bases from V and 2 from J; bases not matched to a gene: 10. Germline V gene lookup returns CDR1 LNHDA and CDR2 SQIVND (reference sequence). The CDR3, as DNA: TGTGCCAGTAGTATTGGTGGTAGCGGGCTTACCTACGAGCAGTACTTC. It codes for CASSIGGSGLTYEQYF.

The chain joins TRBV20-1 to TRBJ2-5; D unresolved. Trimming cost V 0 bases and J 4 bases, with 15 bases left between them. Germline loops: CDR1 DFQATT, CDR2 SNEGSKA (reference sequence). The CDR3 spans 15 residues. CDR3 sequence: CSARDLLRHGETQYF. CDR3 DNA sequence: TGCAGTGCTAGAGACCTCCTACGGCACGGAGAGACCCAGTACTTC.

The gene calls are TRBV6-5 and TRBJ2-7, with D maybe TRBD2 (5 bases). Germline V gene lookup returns CDR1 MNHEY and CDR2 SVGAGI. V gave up 6 bases and J gave up 2 bases, with 14 bases separating them. The CDR3 spans 14 residues. The CDR3: CASSQAGETYEQYF. The CDR3 coding sequence is TGTGCCAGCAGCCAAGCTGGGGAGACCTACGAGCAGTACTTC.

A single count supports this clonotype. The chain links TRBV25-1 to TRBJ1-2; D is unresolved. V was cut by 2 bases and J by 4 bases, with 8 bases left in between. Germline values: CDR1 MGHDK, CDR2 SYGVNS. The CDR3 has 13 amino acids. Written as DNA, the CDR3 is TGTGCCAGCAGTGAAGGGCCCGTCTATGGCTACACCTTC. Translated, it gives CASSEGPVYGYTF.

V gene TRBV9 combines with J gene TRBJ1-1; 10 bases fit TRBD1. Looked up from germline, CDR1 is SGDLS and CDR2 is YYNGEE. V lost 2 bases, J lost 4 bases, and 2 bases stayed unmatched. The CDR3 contains 14 residues. The DNA of the CDR3 is TGTGCCAGCAGCGTGACAGGGGGCGGCACTGAAGCTTTCTTT. Translated: CASSVTGGGTEAFF. The complete variable domain, with remaining parts taken from reference TRBV9 and TRBJ1-1, reads DSGVTQTPKHLITATGQRVTLRCSPRSGDLSVYWYQQSLDQGLQFLIQYYNGEERAKGNILERFSAQQFPDLHSELNLSSLELGDSALYFCASSVTGGGTEAFFGQGTRLTVV.

The chain combines TRBV6-6 with TRBJ2-7, with no clear D. CDR1 is MNHNY, CDR2 SVGAGI, per germline (reference sequence). The CDR3 spans 13 residues. The V end lost 0 bases, the J end lost 1 base, and 4 bases lay between the germline ends. The CDR3 loop reads CASSYSSSYEQYF. Here the CDR3 DNA reads TGTGCCAGCAGTTACTCCAGTTCCTACGAGCAGTACTTC.

V and J are TRBV20-1 and TRBJ2-1; 8 bases fit TRBD2. Germline CDR1 is DFQATT and CDR2 is SNEGSKA (reference sequence). The CDR3 length is 14 residues. With V trimmed by 4 bases and J by 0 bases, 2 bases remained unmatched. The CDR3 nucleotides read TGCAGTGCTATGAGCGGGAGCTCCTACAATGAGCAGTTCTTC. This translates into CSAMSGSSYNEQFF.

The chain is built from TRBV12-3 or TRBV12-4 and TRBJ1-2; D may be TRBD1 (6 bases). The V and J ends lost 6 bases and 5 bases respectively, with 19 bases between them. The CDR3 covers 15 residues. DNA of the CDR3: TGTGCCAGCAGAGCAAACCCCGGGACAACATATGGCTACACCTTC. Amino acid sequence: CASRANPGTTYGYTF.

The chain links TRBV9 to TRBJ2-1; TRBD1 or TRBD2 may be the D gene (5 bases each). This CDR3 is 17 amino acids long. Per germline, CDR1 SGDLS and CDR2 YYNGEE. The V end lost 4 bases, the J end lost 0 bases, and 17 bases lay between the germline ends. Written as DNA, the CDR3 is TGTGCCAGCAGCCCTAACGCCAGGGACCACTCCTACAATGAGCAGTTCTTC. Its protein product is CASSPNARDHSYNEQFF.

The chain uses TRBV15 and TRBJ2-7, with a weak D call TRBD2 (5 bases). Trimming took 5 bases from V and 1 from J, leaving 9 bases between them. CDR1 and CDR2 (germline): LNHNV, YYDKDF (reference sequence). The CDR3 loop spans 13 amino acids. This CDR3 reads CATSPGESYEQYF. The CDR3 DNA sequence: TGTGCCACCAGCCCCGGGGAGTCCTACGAGCAGTACTTC.

This clonotype is a singleton in its sample. The chain has TRBV5-6 and TRBJ1-2; no reliable D call. This CDR3 contains 14 residues. The V end lost 1 base, the J end lost 1 base, and 8 bases lay between the germline ends. Germline CDR1 reads SGHDT; CDR2 reads YYEEEE. Here the CDR3 DNA reads TGTGCCAGCAGCTTGCCCCAGATTAACTATGGCTACACCTTC. It yields the protein CASSLPQINYGYTF.

V and J are TRBV9 and TRBJ2-1, with 10 bases fitting TRBD1. Germline V gives CDR1 SGDLS, CDR2 YYNGEE. The CDR3 covers 17 residues. The J segment lost 5 bases and the V segment lost 2 bases, leaving 10 bases of the junction unmatched. The CDR3 coding sequence is TGTGCCAGCAGCGTCTTCAGGTCGGGACAGGGGAACAATGAGCAGTTCTTC. Protein: CASSVFRSGQGNNEQFF.